This paragraph reports one T cell receptor (beta chain). Antigen unknown. This sample was included in a study of Ad26.COV2.S vaccination and SARS-CoV-2 variants. The germline V gene encodes CDR1 SGHNT and CDR2 YENEEA. After removal of 4 bases from V and 3 bases from J, the junction contained 8 bases not matched to a gene. The CDR3 length is 17 residues. The treatment: 15 to 20 received Ad26.COV2.S at low or high dose, single or two shots; 5 received placebo; per-sample allocation not given. It was on day 63 after the first vaccine or placebo injection that samples were taken. Whoever gave the sample was an adult aged 18-55 years in Boston. Points from the study as a whole: Vaccine recipients had higher spike-specific TCR breadth than placebo recipients. Vaccine and placebo recipients had similar non-spike TCR breadth.

Repertoires were generated with immunoSEQ multiplex PCR, while TCRdb's copy carries only in-frame clones and drops some. Here the sample spans 500,000 or so clones, roughly 89% being singletons. The chain has TRBV11-3 and TRBJ2-1; 11 bases agree with TRBD2. Here the sequenced sample was peripheral blood, taken in a trial of Ad26.COV2.S vaccine versus placebo. This clonotype was obtained from a person between 18 and 65 years old who received the Ad26.COV2.S COVID-19 vaccine or a placebo. CDR3 amino acids: CASSYRGTSGFYNEQFF. The CDR3 DNA reads TGTGCCAGCAGCTACCGTGGGACTAGCGGATTCTACAATGAGCAGTTCTTC. Combining the CDR3 with reference TRBV11-3 and TRBJ2-1 gives the whole variable domain EAGVVQSPRYKIIEKKQPVAFWCNPISGHNTLYWYLQNLGQGPELLIRYENEEAVDDSQLPKDRFSAERLKGVDSTLKIQPAELGDSAVYLCASSYRGTSGFYNEQFFGPGTRLTVL.